This note documents a single T cell receptor beta chain sequence. Its antigen is as yet unknown. Trimming removed 1 base from V and 7 bases from J, with 19 bases in between. The CDR3 totals 17 residues. The germline CDR1 and CDR2 sequences are KGHSH and LQKENI. This entry is derived from a study of T cell responses to AZD1222 COVID-19 vaccine. Study outcomes and limitations: There were vaccine-associated CD4 TCRs across spike, dominant at 160-218 and 743-854. Within unmutated variant regions lay the reported targets of nearly half of spike-specific TCRs. Spike-specific TCR breadth and depth grew following two AZD1222 doses. Of the AZD1222 recipients, only six or seven were seropositive at baseline.

Measured with immunoSEQ multiplex PCR; TCRdb has only the in-frame clones, and not every one. Found here are 98,000 or so clones, about 86% of them singletons; the top ten hold about 3.5%. The origin of this receptor is an adult in good health. The rearrangement joins TRBV18 to TRBJ2-2; perhaps TRBD1 as D (6 bases). Sequenced material: peripheral blood, taken on day 0 of AZD1222 vaccination. CDR3 protein: CASSPRAGTPHRGELFF. DNA of the CDR3: TGTGCCAGCTCACCACGAGCCGGGACACCGCACCGCGGGGAGCTGTTTTTT.